This T cell receptor beta chain appears in the sequencing data of a study of T cell responses to AZD1222 COVID-19 vaccine. Second doses at about 4 or about 12 weeks were pooled. The germline V gene encodes CDR1 LGHNA and CDR2 YSLEER. V was clipped by 4 bases and J by 3 bases; unmatched bases: 4. The CDR3 is 14 residues long. Here immunoSEQ multiplex PCR was the method, and the copy in TCRdb shows in-frame clones only, minus some. The repertoire consists of more than 40,000 clones, with about 90% occurring once and the leading ten covering roughly two fifths. Overall study results and limits: The donor cohort was predominantly white British with a female majority, and clonal diversity may have been underestimated. Dominant at 160-218 and 743-854, vaccine-associated CD4 TCRs also spanned spike. Reportedly, close to half of spike-specific TCRs are directed against unmutated variant regions.

About this clone itself: The antigen is not known.

The rearrangement joins TRBV4-3 to TRBJ1-1, with 8 bases lining up with TRBD1. The receptor was isolated from an adult who received the AZD1222 COVID-19 vaccine. Source: peripheral blood, taken 28 days after the second AZD1222 dose. The CDR3, as DNA: TGCGCCAGCAGCCGCGGACAGGGTGACACTGAAGCTTTCTTT. This sequence encodes CASSRGQGDTEAFF.